Presented here are 14 T cell receptor beta chains from one specimen sequenced in a study of blood T cells in healthy people across ages. Primed by a sample-barcoded 5' primer and a J-beta primer mix, a second PCR proceeded for 7 to 11 cycles. Each CDR3 protein gets one entry after TCRdb re-called the 5' RACE reads with MiXCR. The sample has over 1,200,000 distinct CDR3 sequences, almost 60% seen once. Source material: blood. Every receptor here comes from a young man in good health.

The chain joins TRBV6-1 to TRBJ2-1, with TRBD2 matching over 7 bases. The J segment lost 6 bases and the V segment lost 0 bases, leaving 2 bases of the junction unmatched. This CDR3 region has 14 residues. In germline, CDR1 is MNHNS, CDR2 SASEGT. DNA for the CDR3: TGTGCCAGCAGTGAAGCGGGGGGGACCAATGAGCAGTTCTTC. Translating it yields CASSEAGGTNEQFF.

The gene calls are TRBV6-2 or TRBV6-3 and TRBJ2-7; the D gene is possibly TRBD1 (5 bases). The germline gives CDR1 MNHEY, CDR2 SVGEGT. The V gene lost 6 bases and the J gene lost 3 bases, with 15 bases spanning the gap. This CDR3 is 14 amino acids long. CDR3 region: CASRNRMVDYEQYF. The DNA of the CDR3 is TGTGCCAGCAGGAACAGGATGGTGGACTACGAGCAGTACTTC.

The V and J genes are TRBV28 and TRBJ1-2; D is uncertain. The CDR3 has 12 amino acids. CDR1 is MDHEN, CDR2 SYDVKM, per germline. V dropped 7 bases and J dropped 4 bases, with 10 bases sitting between them. The DNA of the CDR3 is TGTGCCAGCATTGGGCTAGGCTATGGCTACACCTTC. Protein sequence: CASIGLGYGYTF.

The chain has TRBV5-1 and TRBJ2-1; tentatively, D is TRBD1 or TRBD2 (5 bases each). Germline CDR1 reads SGHRS; CDR2 reads YFSETQ. V dropped 6 bases and J dropped 2 bases, with 12 bases sitting between them. The CDR3 consists of 14 residues. The chain's CDR3 is CASTRRGAYNEQFF. DNA of the CDR3: TGCGCCAGCACGAGGAGAGGGGCCTACAATGAGCAGTTCTTC. Full variable domain (rest looked up from reference TRBV5-1 and TRBJ2-1): KAGVTQTPRYLIKTRGQQVTLSCSPISGHRSVSWYQQTPGQGLQFLFEYFSETQRNKGNFPGRFSGRQFSNSRSEMNVSTLELGDSALYLCASTRRGAYNEQFFGPGTRLTVL.

This clonotype has more than one count but fewer than ten. The J gene is TRBJ1-2, the V gene TRBV29-1; D call uncertain. CDR1 and CDR2 (germline): SQVTM, ANQGSEA. This CDR3 is built from 11 residues. Trimming shortened V by 2 bases and J by 2 bases, and 3 bases separated the two germline ends. The CDR3 region has the DNA TGCAGCGTTGAATGGAACTATGGCTACACCTTC. This translates into CSVEWNYGYTF.

This chain connects TRBV14 to TRBJ2-1; 13 nucleotides match TRBD2. J gave up 12 bases and V 1 base, and 3 bases lay outside the gene matches. The CDR3 contains 14 residues. Germline loops: CDR1 SGHDN, CDR2 FVKESK. CDR3 residues: CASSQGLAGGWQFF. CDR3 DNA sequence: TGTGCCAGCAGCCAAGGACTAGCGGGAGGATGGCAGTTCTTC. Full variable domain (rest looked up from reference TRBV14 and TRBJ2-1): EAGVTQFPSHSVIEKGQTVTLRCDPISGHDNLYWYRRVMGKEIKFLLHFVKESKQDESGMPNNRFLAERTGGTYSTLKVQPAELEDSGVYFCASSQGLAGGWQFFGPGTRLTVL.

The chain has TRBV18 and TRBJ2-7; D remains unclear. CDR3 length: 13 residues. Trimming took off 3 bases at V and 7 bases at J, with 13 bases between the two ends. Germline assignment: CDR1 KGHSH and CDR2 LQKENI. The CDR3 nucleotides are TGTGCCAGCTCACCGAGTCCAGGAATGGAGCAGTACTTC. This gives the protein CASSPSPGMEQYF.

Only a few counts were recorded for this clonotype. This CDR3 is CASSPINQETQYF. DNA of the CDR3: TGTGCCAGCAGCCCCATTAACCAAGAGACCCAGTACTTC. The chain is built from TRBV7-2 and TRBJ2-5; D is undetermined. This CDR3 has 13 amino acids. In germline, CDR1 is SGHTA, CDR2 FQGNSA. Trimming removed 5 bases at V and 0 bases at J, with 7 bases between.

The CDR3 protein is CASTLSRLAEHEETQYF. Written as DNA, the CDR3 is TGTGCCAGCACCCTTAGCAGGCTAGCGGAACACGAAGAGACCCAGTACTTC. This sequence joins TRBV7-8 and TRBJ2-5; 7 bases are shared with TRBD2. The CDR3 runs 17 residues. V was clipped by 7 bases and J by 3 bases; unmatched bases: 17. Germline V gene lookup returns CDR1 SGHVS and CDR2 FQNEAQ.

The rearrangement links TRBV7-2 to TRBJ1-4; TRBD1 matches 9 bases. CDR1 is SGHTA and CDR2 is FQGNSA in the germline V gene. This CDR3 region has 13 residues. V dropped 4 bases and J dropped 8; count of bases not matched to a gene: 2. The CDR3 loop is CASSSTGGEKLFF. The CDR3 DNA reads as TGTGCCAGCAGCTCCACAGGGGGCGAAAAACTGTTTTTT.

The chain is built from TRBV5-1 and TRBJ2-1; possible D gene TRBD2, 6 bases. The CDR3 runs to 16 residues. With 4 bases removed from V and 3 bases from J, the gap between germline ends came to 17 bases. Looked up from germline, CDR1 is SGHRS and CDR2 is YFSETQ. The CDR3 region is CASSAEGQFNYNEQFF. Here the CDR3 DNA reads TGCGCCAGCAGCGCGGAGGGGCAGTTTAACTACAATGAGCAGTTCTTC.

There are a few counts of this clonotype. V and J are TRBV7-2 and TRBJ2-7; 8 bases line up with TRBD1. Losses at the gene ends were 3 bases for V and 6 bases for J; bases not matched to a gene: 1. This CDR3 has 12 amino acids. The germline gives CDR1 SGHTA, CDR2 FQGNSA. For the CDR3, the DNA is TGTGCCAGCAGCTTTGACAGGGGCGAGCAGTACTTC. Translation: CASSFDRGEQYF.

This chain links TRBV6-5 with TRBJ1-2, with D possibly TRBD1 on 5 matching bases. The ends were cut back, 8 bases at V and 1 base at J, with 8 bases in the middle. CDR1 and CDR2 (germline): MNHEY, SVGAGI. The CDR3 has 12 amino acids. CDR3 sequence: CASGTDNYGYTF. DNA for the CDR3: TGTGCCAGCGGGACGGATAACTATGGCTACACCTTC.

This clonotype was seen at least ten times. J is TRBJ2-5 and V is TRBV11-2; D is perhaps TRBD2 (7 bases). CDR1 SGHAT and CDR2 FQNNGV come from the germline V gene. This CDR3 is built from 16 residues. Trimming took off 1 base at V and 5 bases at J, with 17 bases between the two ends. In nucleotides, the CDR3 is TGTGCCAGCAGCTTAGGAGGCGGGGGCCCTAGGGAGACCCAGTACTTC. Encoded protein: CASSLGGGGPRETQYF.